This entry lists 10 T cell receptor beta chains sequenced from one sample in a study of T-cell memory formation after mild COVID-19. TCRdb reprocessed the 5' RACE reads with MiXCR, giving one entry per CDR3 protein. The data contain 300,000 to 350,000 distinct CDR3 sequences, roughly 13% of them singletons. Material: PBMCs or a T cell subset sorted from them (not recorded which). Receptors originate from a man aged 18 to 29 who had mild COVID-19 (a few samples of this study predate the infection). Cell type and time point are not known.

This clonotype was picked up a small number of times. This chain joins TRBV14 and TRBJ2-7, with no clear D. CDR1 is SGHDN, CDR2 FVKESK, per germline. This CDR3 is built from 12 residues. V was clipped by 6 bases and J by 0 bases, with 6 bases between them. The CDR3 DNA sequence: TGTGCCAGCAGTCGTCTCTCCTACGAGCAGTACTTC. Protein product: CASSRLSYEQYF.

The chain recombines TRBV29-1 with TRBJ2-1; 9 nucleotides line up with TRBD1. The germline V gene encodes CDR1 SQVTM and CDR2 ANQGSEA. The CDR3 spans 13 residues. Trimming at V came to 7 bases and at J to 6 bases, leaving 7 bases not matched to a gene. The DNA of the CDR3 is TGCAGCGCCAGACAGGGGGACGGCAATGAGCAGTTCTTC. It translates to CSARQGDGNEQFF.

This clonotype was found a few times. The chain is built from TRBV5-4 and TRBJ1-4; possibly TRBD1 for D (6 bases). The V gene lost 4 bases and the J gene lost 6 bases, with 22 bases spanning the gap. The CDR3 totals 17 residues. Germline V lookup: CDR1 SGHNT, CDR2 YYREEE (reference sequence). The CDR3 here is CASSPRQVLLPDEKLFF. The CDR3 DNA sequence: TGTGCCAGCAGCCCTAGACAGGTTCTCCTACCTGATGAAAAACTGTTTTTT. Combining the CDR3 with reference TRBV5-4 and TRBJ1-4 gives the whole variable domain ETGVTQSPTHLIKTRGQQVTLRCSSQSGHNTVSWYQQALGQGPQFIFQYYREEENGRGNFPPRFSGLQFPNYSSELNVNALELDDSALYLCASSPRQVLLPDEKLFFGSGTQLSVL.

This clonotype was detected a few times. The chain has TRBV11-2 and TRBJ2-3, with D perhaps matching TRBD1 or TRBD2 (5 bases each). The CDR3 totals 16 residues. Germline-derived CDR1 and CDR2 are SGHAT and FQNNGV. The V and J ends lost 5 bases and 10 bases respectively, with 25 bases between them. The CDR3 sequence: CASSRGVGVPPGAQYF. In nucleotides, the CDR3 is TGTGCCAGCAGCCGGGGTGTGGGGGTCCCGCCCGGGGCGCAGTATTTT. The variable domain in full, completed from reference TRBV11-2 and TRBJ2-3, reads EAGVAQSPRYKIIEKRQSVAFWCNPISGHATLYWYQQILGQGPKLLIQFQNNGVVDDSQLPKDRFSAERLKGVDSTLKIQPAKLEDSAVYLCASSRGVGVPPGAQYFGPGTRLTVL.

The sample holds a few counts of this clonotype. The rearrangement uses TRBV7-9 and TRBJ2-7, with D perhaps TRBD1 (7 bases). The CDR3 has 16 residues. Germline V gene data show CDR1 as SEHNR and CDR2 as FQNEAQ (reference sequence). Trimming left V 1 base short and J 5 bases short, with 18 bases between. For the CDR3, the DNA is TGTGCCAGCAGCTTAGGGGCGGGGACAGAGAGACACGAGCAGTACTTC. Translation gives CASSLGAGTERHEQYF.

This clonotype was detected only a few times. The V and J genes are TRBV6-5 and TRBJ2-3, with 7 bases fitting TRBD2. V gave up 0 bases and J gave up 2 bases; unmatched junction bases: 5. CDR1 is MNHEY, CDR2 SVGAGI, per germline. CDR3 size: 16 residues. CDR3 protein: CASSYSAGDLTDTQYF. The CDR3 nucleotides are TGTGCCAGCAGTTACTCCGCGGGGGACCTCACAGATACGCAGTATTTT.

The CDR3 DNA reads TGTGCCAGCAGTTCCGTAAAGTACAGGGCTTCGAACACCGGGGAGCTGTTTTTT. It yields the protein CASSSVKYRASNTGELFF. The rearrangement joins TRBV28 to TRBJ2-2; D perhaps matches TRBD1 (6 bases). The germline gives CDR1 MDHEN, CDR2 SYDVKM. The ends were cut back, 4 bases at V and 0 bases at J, with 18 bases in the middle. There are 18 residues in the CDR3.

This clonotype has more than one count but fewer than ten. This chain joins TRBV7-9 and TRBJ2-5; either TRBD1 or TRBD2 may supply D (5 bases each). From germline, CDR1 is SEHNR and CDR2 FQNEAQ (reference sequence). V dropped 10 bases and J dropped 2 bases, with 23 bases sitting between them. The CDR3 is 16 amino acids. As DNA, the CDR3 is TGTGCCACTCCAGTCCACCAGGGACCCCTTCAAGAGACCCAGTACTTC. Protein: CATPVHQGPLQETQYF.

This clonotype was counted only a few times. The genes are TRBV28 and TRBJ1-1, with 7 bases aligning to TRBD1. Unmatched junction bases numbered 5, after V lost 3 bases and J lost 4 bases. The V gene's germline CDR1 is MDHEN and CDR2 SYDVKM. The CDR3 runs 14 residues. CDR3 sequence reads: CASSLPGDSTEAFF. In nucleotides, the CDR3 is TGTGCCAGCAGTTTGCCCGGGGACAGCACTGAAGCTTTCTTT.

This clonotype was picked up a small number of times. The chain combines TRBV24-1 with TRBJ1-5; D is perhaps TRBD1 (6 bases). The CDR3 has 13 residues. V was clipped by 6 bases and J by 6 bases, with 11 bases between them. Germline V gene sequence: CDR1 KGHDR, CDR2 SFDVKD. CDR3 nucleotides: TGTGCCACCAGTCGACAGGAAGGTCAGCCCCAGCATTTT. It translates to CATSRQEGQPQHF.